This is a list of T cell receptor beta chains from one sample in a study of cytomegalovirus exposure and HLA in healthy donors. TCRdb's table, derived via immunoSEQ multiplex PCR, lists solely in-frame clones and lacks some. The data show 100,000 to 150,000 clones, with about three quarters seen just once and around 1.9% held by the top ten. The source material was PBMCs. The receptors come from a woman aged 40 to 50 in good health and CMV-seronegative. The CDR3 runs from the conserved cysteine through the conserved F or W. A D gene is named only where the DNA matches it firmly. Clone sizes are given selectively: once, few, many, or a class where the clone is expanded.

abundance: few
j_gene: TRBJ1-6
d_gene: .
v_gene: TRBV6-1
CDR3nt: TGTGCCAGCAGTGCAGAGGGATGGTCACCCCTCCACTTT
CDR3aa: CASSAEGWSPLHF

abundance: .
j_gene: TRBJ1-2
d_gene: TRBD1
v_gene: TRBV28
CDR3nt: TGTGCCAGCAGTCGACAGGGGGTCTTTGGTGGCTACACCTTC
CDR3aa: CASSRQGVFGGYTF

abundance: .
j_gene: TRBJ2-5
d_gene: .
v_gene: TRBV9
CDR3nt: TGTGCCAGCAGCGTAGCCGCTACAGTCTCCCAAGAGACCCAGTACTTC
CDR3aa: CASSVAATVSQETQYF

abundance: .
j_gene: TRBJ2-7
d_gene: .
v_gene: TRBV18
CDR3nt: TGTGCCAGCTCTCCTCGAGGGAACTACGAGCAGTACTTC
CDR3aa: CASSPRGNYEQYF

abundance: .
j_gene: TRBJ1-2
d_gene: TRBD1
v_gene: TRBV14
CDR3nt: TGTGCCAGCAGCTCGACAGGGGTTACCTTTGGCTACACCTTC
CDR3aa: CASSSTGVTFGYTF

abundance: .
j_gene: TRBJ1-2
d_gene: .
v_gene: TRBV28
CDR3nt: TGTGCCAGCAGTTCCCCGGACAGAACCAATGGCTACACCTTC
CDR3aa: CASSSPDRTNGYTF

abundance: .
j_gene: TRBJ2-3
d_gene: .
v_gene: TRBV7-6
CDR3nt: TGTGCCAGCAGCCTCGTGCGGGGCCCACGCACAGATACGCAGTATTTT
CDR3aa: CASSLVRGPRTDTQYF

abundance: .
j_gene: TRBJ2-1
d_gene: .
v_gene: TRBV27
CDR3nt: TGTGCCAGCAGCCCTTACCCTGGGCAGGGGCGCGACAATGAGCAGTTCTTC
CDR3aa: CASSPYPGQGRDNEQFF

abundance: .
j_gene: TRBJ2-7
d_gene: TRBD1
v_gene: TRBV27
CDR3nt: TGTGCCAGCAGTTTAGAAGGGACAGAATACGAGCAGTACTTC
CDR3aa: CASSLEGTEYEQYF

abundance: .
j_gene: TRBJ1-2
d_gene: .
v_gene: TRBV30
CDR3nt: TGTGCCTGGAGTCTAGGGGGAAACTATGGCTACACCTTC
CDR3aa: CAWSLGGNYGYTF

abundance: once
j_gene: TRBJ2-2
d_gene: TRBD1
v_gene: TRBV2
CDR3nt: TGTGCCAGCAGTGAAGCGTCAGGGGGAACCGGGGAGCTGTTTTTT
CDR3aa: CASSEASGGTGELFF

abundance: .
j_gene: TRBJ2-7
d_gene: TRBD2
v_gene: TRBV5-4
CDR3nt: TGTGCCAGCACCAACGGGACTAGCGTCCGCCTCGAGCAGTACTTC
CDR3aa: CASTNGTSVRLEQYF

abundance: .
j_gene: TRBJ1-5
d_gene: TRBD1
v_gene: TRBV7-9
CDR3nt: TGTGCCAGCAGCTTAGTGGCGGGACAGGCGACAGCCCACGATCAGCCCCAGCATTTT
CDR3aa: CASSLVAGQATAHDQPQHF

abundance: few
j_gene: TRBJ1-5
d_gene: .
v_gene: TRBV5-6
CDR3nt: TGTGCCAGCAGTCAAATGGGGCAGTCTGCTCTCCTTAGCAATCAGCCCCAGCATTTT
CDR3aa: CASSQMGQSALLSNQPQHF

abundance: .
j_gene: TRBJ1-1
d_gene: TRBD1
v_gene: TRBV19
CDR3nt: TGTGCCAGTAGTATTGGACAGGGAGGCGGCACTGAAGCTTTCTTT
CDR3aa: CASSIGQGGGTEAFF

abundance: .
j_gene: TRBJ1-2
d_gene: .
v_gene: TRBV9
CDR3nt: TGTGCCAGCAGCGTAGGTTCAAACTATGGCTACACCTTC
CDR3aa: CASSVGSNYGYTF

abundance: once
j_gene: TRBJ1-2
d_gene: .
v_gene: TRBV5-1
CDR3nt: TGCGCCAGCAGCTTGGCGGCAGGGTCCCAAGGCTACACCTTC
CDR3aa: CASSLAAGSQGYTF

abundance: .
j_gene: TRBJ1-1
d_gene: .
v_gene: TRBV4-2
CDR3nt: TGTGCCAGCACCCCCTGGGTGGTCGGGGACACTGAAGCTTTCTTT
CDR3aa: CASTPWVVGDTEAFF

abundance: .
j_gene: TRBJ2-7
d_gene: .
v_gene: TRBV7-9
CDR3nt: TGTGCCAGCAGCCCGTCATTCGTACTTTCCTACGAGCAGTACTTC
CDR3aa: CASSPSFVLSYEQYF

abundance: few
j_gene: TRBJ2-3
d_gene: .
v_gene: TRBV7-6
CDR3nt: TGTGCCAGCAGCCGCAGCGTTGGGGATACGCAGTATTTT
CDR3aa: CASSRSVGDTQYF

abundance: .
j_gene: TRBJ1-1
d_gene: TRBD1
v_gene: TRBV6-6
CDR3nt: TGTGCCAGCAGGACAGGGTTGCTCACTGAAGCTTTCTTT
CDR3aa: CASRTGLLTEAFF

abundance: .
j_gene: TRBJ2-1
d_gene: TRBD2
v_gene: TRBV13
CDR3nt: TGTGCCAGCAGCCGTTTTCCGGGACTAGCGGACCTCAATGAGCAGTTCTTC
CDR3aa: CASSRFPGLADLNEQFF

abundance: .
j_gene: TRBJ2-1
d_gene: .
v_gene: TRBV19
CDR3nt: TGTGCCAGTAGTATAGATTGGGAGCATAACGAGCAGTTCTTC
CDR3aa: CASSIDWEHNEQFF

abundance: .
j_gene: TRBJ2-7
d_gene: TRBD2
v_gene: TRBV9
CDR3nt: TGTGCCAGCAGCGTAGGGGAGGGGCCTAGGGACGAGCAGTACTTC
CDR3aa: CASSVGEGPRDEQYF

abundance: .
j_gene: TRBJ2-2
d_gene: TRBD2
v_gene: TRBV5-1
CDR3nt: TGCGCCAGCGGGCGGGGGACCACCGGGGAGCTGTTTTTT
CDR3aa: CASGRGTTGELFF

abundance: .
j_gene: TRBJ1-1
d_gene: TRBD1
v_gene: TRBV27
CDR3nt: TGTGCCAGCAGTTTAGTTCGTAGGACAGGGGGAGGAACTGAAGCTTTCTTT
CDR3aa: CASSLVRRTGGGTEAFF

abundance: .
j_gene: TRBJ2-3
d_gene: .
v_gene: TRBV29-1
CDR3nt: TGCAGCGTTTTTCAGGGGGGTCCAGATACGCAGTATTTT
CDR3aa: CSVFQGGPDTQYF

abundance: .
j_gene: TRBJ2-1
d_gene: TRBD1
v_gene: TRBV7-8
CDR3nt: TGTGCCAGCAGCTTTATGGACAGGGAAGCAGAAAATGAGCAGTTCTTC
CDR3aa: CASSFMDREAENEQFF

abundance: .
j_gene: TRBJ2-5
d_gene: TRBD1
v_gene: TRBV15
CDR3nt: TGTGCCACCAGCAGAGGGGGACAGTTGGAGACCCAGTACTTC
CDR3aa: CATSRGGQLETQYF

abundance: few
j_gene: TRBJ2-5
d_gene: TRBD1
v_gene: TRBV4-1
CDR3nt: TGCGCCAGCAGTAGTCCCGGGACAGGGTTGGAGACCCAGTACTTC
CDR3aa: CASSSPGTGLETQYF

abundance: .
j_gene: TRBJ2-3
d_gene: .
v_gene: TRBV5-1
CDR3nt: TGCGCCAGCAGCTTGGAAGCGGTTTACACAGATACGCAGTATTTT
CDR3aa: CASSLEAVYTDTQYF

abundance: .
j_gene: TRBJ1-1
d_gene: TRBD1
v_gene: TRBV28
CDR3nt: TGTGCCAGCAGTACCCGGACAGGGGGAACTGAAGCTTTCTTT
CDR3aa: CASSTRTGGTEAFF

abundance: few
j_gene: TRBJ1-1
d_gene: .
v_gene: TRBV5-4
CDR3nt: TGTGCCAGCAGCTTGAGGGACATGAACACTGAAGCTTTCTTT
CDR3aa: CASSLRDMNTEAFF

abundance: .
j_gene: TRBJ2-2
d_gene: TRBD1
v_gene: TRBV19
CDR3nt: TGTGCCAGCGCGACAGGGGTGAACACCGGGGAGCTGTTTTTT
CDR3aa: CASATGVNTGELFF

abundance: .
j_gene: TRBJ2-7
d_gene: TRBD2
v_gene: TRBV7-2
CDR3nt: TGTGCCAGCAGCTTGGGACTAGCGGGGGGGCCCTTCGACGAGCAGTACTTC
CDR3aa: CASSLGLAGGPFDEQYF

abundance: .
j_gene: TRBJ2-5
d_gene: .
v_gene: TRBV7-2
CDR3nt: TGTGCCAGCAGCTTAACGGGTTTCCAAGAGACCCAGTACTTC
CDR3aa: CASSLTGFQETQYF

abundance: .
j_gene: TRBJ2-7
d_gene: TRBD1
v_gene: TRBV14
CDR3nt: TGTGCCAGCAGCCAAGAGGAAGGGACAGGGGGCTCCTACGAGCAGTACTTC
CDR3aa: CASSQEEGTGGSYEQYF

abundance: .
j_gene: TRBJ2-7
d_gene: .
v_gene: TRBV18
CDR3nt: TGTGCCAGCCAACCCGACGCAGGGGCCCTTAATGAAGGGATTGGCGAGCAGTACTTC
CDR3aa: CASQPDAGALNEGIGEQYF

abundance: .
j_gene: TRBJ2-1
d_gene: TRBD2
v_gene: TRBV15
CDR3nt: TGTGCCACCGCTAGCGGGAGGGCCGACGACAATGAGCAGTTCTTC
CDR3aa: CATASGRADDNEQFF

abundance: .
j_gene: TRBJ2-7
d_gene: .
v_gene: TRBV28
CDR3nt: TGTGCCAGCAGTTTCTCTTTGACACAGGGCCTCAAGGGGGATAGTTTCTACGAGCAGTACTTC
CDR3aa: CASSFSLTQGLKGDSFYEQYF

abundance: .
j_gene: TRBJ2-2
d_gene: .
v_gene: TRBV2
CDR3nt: TGTGCCAGCAGTGGTGCAATAGCTGGCACCGGGGAGCTGTTTTTT
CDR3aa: CASSGAIAGTGELFF

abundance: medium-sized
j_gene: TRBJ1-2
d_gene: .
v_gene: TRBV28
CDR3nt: TGTGCCAGCAGTTTGGATGGGAACCTACGCGAGGGCTACTATGGCTACACCTTC
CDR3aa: CASSLDGNLREGYYGYTF

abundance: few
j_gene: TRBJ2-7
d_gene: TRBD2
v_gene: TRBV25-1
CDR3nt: TGTGCCAGTTCCGAAGCGGGGGCCACAACCTACGAGCAGTACTTC
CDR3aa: CASSEAGATTYEQYF

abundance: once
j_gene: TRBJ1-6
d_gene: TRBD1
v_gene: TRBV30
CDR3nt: TGTGCCCGGAGTGTGGGACAGGGTATTTCGCCCCTCCACTTT
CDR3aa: CARSVGQGISPLHF

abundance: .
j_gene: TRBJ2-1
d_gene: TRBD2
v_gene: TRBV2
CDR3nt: TGTGCCAGCAGTGAGAAAAGCGGGGGCTACAATGAGCAGTTCTTC
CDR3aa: CASSEKSGGYNEQFF

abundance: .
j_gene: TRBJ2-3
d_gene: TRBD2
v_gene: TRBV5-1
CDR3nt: TGCGCCAGCAGCTACTCGGGACTAGCGGGAGCCACAGATACGCAGTATTTT
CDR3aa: CASSYSGLAGATDTQYF

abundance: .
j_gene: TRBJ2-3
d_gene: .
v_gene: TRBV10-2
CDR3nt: TGCGCCAGCATCGTCGGGGTAGTAACGGGAGATACGCAGTATTTT
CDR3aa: CASIVGVVTGDTQYF